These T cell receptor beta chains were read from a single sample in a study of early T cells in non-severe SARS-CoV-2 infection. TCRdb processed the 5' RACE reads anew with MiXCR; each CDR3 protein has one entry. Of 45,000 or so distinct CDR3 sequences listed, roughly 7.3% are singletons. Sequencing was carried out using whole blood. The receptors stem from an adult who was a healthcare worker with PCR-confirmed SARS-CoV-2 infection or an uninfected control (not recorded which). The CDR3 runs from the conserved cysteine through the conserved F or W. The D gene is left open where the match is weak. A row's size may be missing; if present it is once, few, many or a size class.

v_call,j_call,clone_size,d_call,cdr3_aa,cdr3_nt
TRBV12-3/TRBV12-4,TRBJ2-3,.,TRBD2,CASSLGTSLSSTDTQYF,TGTGCCAGCAGCCTTGGGACTAGCCTTTCTAGCACAGATACGCAGTATTTT
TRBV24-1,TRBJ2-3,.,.,CATSDPRTATDTQYF,TGTGCCACCAGTGACCCCCGGACCGCGACAGATACGCAGTATTTT
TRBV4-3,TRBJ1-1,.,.,CASSPLGGAEAFF,TGCGCCAGCAGCCCGCTAGGGGGGGCTGAAGCTTTCTTT
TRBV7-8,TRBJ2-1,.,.,CASSYIGGGEDNEQFF,TGTGCCAGCAGCTACATTGGCGGGGGCGAGGACAATGAGCAGTTCTTC
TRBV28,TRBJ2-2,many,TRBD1,CASSLVGQGPTGELFF,TGTGCCAGCAGTTTAGTGGGACAGGGTCCTACCGGGGAGCTGTTTTTT
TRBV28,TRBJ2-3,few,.,CASSAWLLTDTQYF,TGTGCCAGCAGTGCTTGGCTGTTAACAGATACGCAGTATTTT
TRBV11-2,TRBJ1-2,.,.,CASSLAMGRLNYGYTF,TGTGCCAGCAGCTTAGCCATGGGCAGGCTGAACTATGGCTACACCTTC
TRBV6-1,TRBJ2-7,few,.,CASTLDYPRPGEQYF,TGTGCCAGCACCTTGGACTACCCTCGCCCGGGCGAGCAGTACTTC
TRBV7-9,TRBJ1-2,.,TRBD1,CASSLLRGPWGYTF,TGTGCCAGCAGCTTGCTTAGGGGGCCGTGGGGCTACACCTTC
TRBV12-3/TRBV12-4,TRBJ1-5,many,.,CASSPTQGENQPQHF,TGTGCCAGCAGTCCCACTCAGGGAGAGAATCAGCCCCAGCATTTT
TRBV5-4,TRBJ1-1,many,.,CASSSTEMNTEAFF,TGTGCCAGCAGCTCGACGGAAATGAACACTGAAGCTTTCTTT
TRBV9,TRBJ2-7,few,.,CASSPSSSYEQYF,TGTGCCAGCAGCCCCAGCTCCTCCTACGAGCAGTACTTC
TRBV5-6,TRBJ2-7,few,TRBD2,CASSLAPRREGLKQYF,TGTGCCAGCAGCTTGGCCCCCCGCAGGGAGGGACTGAAGCAGTACTTC
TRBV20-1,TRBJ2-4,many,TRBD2,CSAREAGGTTKNIQYF,TGCAGTGCTAGAGAGGCCGGGGGGACGACCAAAAACATTCAGTACTTC
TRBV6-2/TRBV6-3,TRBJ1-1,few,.,CASSYVWGAEAFF,TGTGCCAGCAGTTATGTTTGGGGCGCTGAAGCTTTCTTT
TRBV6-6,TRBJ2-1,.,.,CATRGGEDNEQFF,TGTGCCACTCGAGGGGGGGAAGACAATGAGCAGTTCTTC
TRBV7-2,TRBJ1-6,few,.,CASSVWSSPLHF,TGTGCCAGCAGCGTCTGGAGTTCACCCCTCCACTTT
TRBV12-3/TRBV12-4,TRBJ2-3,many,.,CASTSRGGKTSDTQYF,TGTGCCAGCACTTCTCGGGGAGGCAAGACTTCAGATACGCAGTATTTT
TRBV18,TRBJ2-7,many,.,CASSPEGRNQYF,TGTGCCAGCTCACCAGAAGGACGGAATCAGTACTTC
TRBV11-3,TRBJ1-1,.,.,CASSLDSSNTEAFF,TGTGCCAGCAGCTTAGATTCCTCGAACACTGAAGCTTTCTTT
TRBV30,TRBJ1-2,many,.,CAWNPDFNSPYGYTF,TGTGCCTGGAATCCGGATTTTAACTCTCCGTATGGCTACACCTTC
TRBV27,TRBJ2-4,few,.,CASSLGYVGANIQYF,TGTGCCAGCAGTTTGGGGTATGTGGGGGCCAACATTCAGTACTTC
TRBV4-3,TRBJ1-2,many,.,CASSQSSREGYTF,TGCGCCAGCAGCCAATCGTCCAGGGAAGGCTACACCTTC
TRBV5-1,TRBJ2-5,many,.,CASSLEGTQYF,TGCGCCAGCAGCTTGGAAGGGACCCAGTACTTC
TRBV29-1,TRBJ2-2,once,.,CSVGKPNTGELFF,TGCAGCGTTGGCAAACCGAACACCGGGGAGCTGTTTTTT
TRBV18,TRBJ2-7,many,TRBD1,CASSPPRGQGYEQYF,TGTGCCAGCTCACCACCGAGGGGACAGGGGTATGAGCAGTACTTC
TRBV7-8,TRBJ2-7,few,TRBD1,CASSPWTGQSYEQYF,TGTGCCAGCAGCCCATGGACAGGGCAATCCTACGAGCAGTACTTC
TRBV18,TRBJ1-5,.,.,CASSPVGGSNQPQHF,TGTGCCAGCTCACCAGTGGGGGGGAGCAATCAGCCCCAGCATTTT
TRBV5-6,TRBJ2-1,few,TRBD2,CASSPASGGGDYNEQFF,TGTGCCAGCAGCCCCGCGTCTGGCGGGGGGGACTACAATGAGCAGTTCTTC
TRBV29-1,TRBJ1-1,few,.,CSVVRGIQSNTEAFF,TGCAGCGTCGTGAGGGGTATTCAATCGAACACTGAAGCTTTCTTT
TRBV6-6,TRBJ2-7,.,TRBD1,CASSYSWDRGYEQYF,TGTGCCAGCAGTTACAGCTGGGACAGGGGCTACGAGCAGTACTTC
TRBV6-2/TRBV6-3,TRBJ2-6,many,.,CASSYNSGANVLTF,TGTGCCAGCAGTTACAACTCTGGGGCCAACGTCCTGACTTTC
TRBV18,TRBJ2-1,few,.,CASSPPLREYNEQFF,TGTGCCAGCTCACCACCGCTCAGGGAGTACAATGAGCAGTTCTTC
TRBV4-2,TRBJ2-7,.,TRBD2,CASSQYTSGGSYEQYF,TGTGCCAGCAGCCAATATACTAGCGGGGGCTCCTACGAGCAGTACTTC
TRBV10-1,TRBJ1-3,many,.,CASSERGGNTIYF,TGCGCCAGCAGCGAAAGAGGTGGAAACACCATATATTTT
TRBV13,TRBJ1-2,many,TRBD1,CASSLRGQGVLDGYTF,TGTGCCAGCAGCTTACGAGGACAGGGAGTATTGGATGGCTACACCTTC
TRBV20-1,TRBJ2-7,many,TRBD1,CSAPGQGAWYEQYF,TGCAGTGCTCCTGGACAGGGGGCTTGGTACGAGCAGTACTTC
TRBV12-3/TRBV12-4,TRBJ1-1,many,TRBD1,CASTPTGTEAFF,TGTGCCAGCACCCCGACAGGGACTGAAGCTTTCTTT
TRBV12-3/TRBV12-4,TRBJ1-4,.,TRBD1,CASSPRDSKNEKLFF,TGTGCCAGCAGTCCCCGGGACAGCAAGAATGAAAAACTGTTTTTT
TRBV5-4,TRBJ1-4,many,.,CASSRGSEKLFF,TGTGCCAGCTCCCGAGGGAGTGAAAAACTGTTTTTT
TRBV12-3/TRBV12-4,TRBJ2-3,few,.,CASSSWVDTQYF,TGTGCCAGCAGTTCTTGGGTGGATACGCAGTATTTT
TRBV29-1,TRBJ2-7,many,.,CSVVGVVTNYEQYF,TGCAGCGTTGTAGGGGTCGTAACGAATTACGAGCAGTACTTC
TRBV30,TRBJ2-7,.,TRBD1,CAWSYGTGRREQYF,TGTGCCTGGAGTTACGGGACAGGCCGGAGGGAGCAGTACTTC
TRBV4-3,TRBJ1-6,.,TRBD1,CASSSRRTGTSYNSPLHF,TGCGCCAGCAGCTCCCGGCGGACAGGGACCTCCTATAATTCACCCCTCCACTTT